This T cell receptor (beta chain) was captured by sequencing in a study of Graves' ophthalmopathy and Graves' hyperthyroidism. Germline-derived CDR1 and CDR2 are ENHRY and SYGVKD. The CDR3 sequence is 12 residues long. The V gene lost 6 bases and the J gene lost 5 bases, with 11 bases spanning the gap. The study's findings and limits: Most thyroid clonotypes expanded beyond 0.001 frequency were also found in blood.

RNA transcripts yielded amplified TCR beta CDR3 regions. HTBI primers were employed in first-round RT-PCR, then a second-round multiplex PCR followed. TCRdb re-called the multiplex PCR reads with MiXCR, one entry per CDR3 protein. The table records about 370,000 distinct CDR3 sequences, about 18% of them present only once. This clonotype was counted ten times or more. Its antigen is currently unknown. Other autoimmune diseases, uncontrolled infections, pregnancy and lactation each led to patient exclusion. The PBMCs used were ones drawn from 8 to 10 ml of fresh peripheral blood. The specimen sequenced was peripheral blood. The origin of this receptor is an adult woman with stable Graves' hyperthyroidism. The chain recombines TRBV10-3 with TRBJ2-7; D not resolved. The CDR3 DNA reads TGTGCCATCAGCCCCCGTGGGAACGAGCAGTACTTC. This encodes CAISPRGNEQYF.